Listed below are T cell receptor beta chains from one sample, sequenced in a study of PD-1 blockade in classical Hodgkin lymphoma. Libraries were prepared by immunoSEQ multiplex PCR; TCRdb keeps only in-frame clonotypes and omits some of them. This sample has tens of thousands of clones; about three quarters occur once, and the top ten carry around 2.3%. The sample was CD4+ T cells from blood, taken at baseline. These receptors were obtained from a human donor with classical Hodgkin lymphoma. The CDR3 runs from the conserved cysteine through the conserved F or W. A D gene is named only where the DNA matches it firmly. Size tells how often a clone was seen (once, few, many) or the class of an expanded clone, and some rows leave it out.

D gene: NA
clone size: NA
J gene: TRBJ1-1
CDR3 length: 15
V gene: TRBV9
CDR3 protein: CASSAGTPESTEAFF
CDR3 DNA: TGTGCCAGCAGCGCCGGGACTCCGGAGAGCACTGAAGCTTTCTTT

D gene: NA
clone size: NA
J gene: TRBJ1-2
CDR3 length: 15
V gene: TRBV11-2
CDR3 protein: CASSLGGSNLYGYTF
CDR3 DNA: TGTGCCAGCAGCTTAGGCGGGTCGAACCTTTATGGCTACACCTTC

D gene: NA
clone size: NA
J gene: TRBJ1-3
CDR3 length: 15
V gene: TRBV9
CDR3 protein: CASSVAGLAGNTIYF
CDR3 DNA: TGTGCCAGCAGCGTAGCAGGACTGGCTGGAAACACCATATATTTT

D gene: NA
clone size: NA
J gene: TRBJ1-6
CDR3 length: 16
V gene: TRBV5-1
CDR3 protein: CASSSGQQGVSSPLHF
CDR3 DNA: TGCGCCAGCAGCTCAGGACAGCAGGGCGTAAGTTCACCCCTCCACTTT

D gene: NA
clone size: NA
J gene: TRBJ2-5
CDR3 length: 15
V gene: TRBV6-5
CDR3 protein: CASSYPPGGWETQYF
CDR3 DNA: TGTGCCAGCAGTTACCCCCCAGGGGGGTGGGAGACCCAGTACTTC

D gene: NA
clone size: NA
J gene: TRBJ1-6
CDR3 length: 14
V gene: TRBV19
CDR3 protein: CASSPRTDNSPLHF
CDR3 DNA: TGTGCCAGTAGTCCACGGACAGATAATTCACCCCTCCACTTT

D gene: NA
clone size: few
J gene: TRBJ1-2
CDR3 length: 15
V gene: TRBV15
CDR3 protein: CATSRDPGSRRGYTF
CDR3 DNA: TGTGCCACCAGCAGGGACCCCGGGTCACGGAGGGGCTACACCTTC

D gene: NA
clone size: once
J gene: TRBJ1-2
CDR3 length: 17
V gene: TRBV11-2
CDR3 protein: CASSLDRSAGGFEGYTF
CDR3 DNA: TGTGCCAGCAGCTTAGATCGGTCAGCGGGGGGCTTTGAGGGCTACACCTTC

D gene: NA
clone size: NA
J gene: TRBJ1-5
CDR3 length: 12
V gene: TRBV15
CDR3 protein: CATSRDWGGRHF
CDR3 DNA: TGTGCCACCAGCAGAGATTGGGGGGGGCGGCATTTT

D gene: TRBD2
clone size: NA
J gene: TRBJ2-3
CDR3 length: 17
V gene: TRBV4-3
CDR3 protein: CASSPSLPSGGTDTQYF
CDR3 DNA: TGCGCCAGCAGCCCTTCCCTTCCTAGCGGGGGTACAGATACGCAGTATTTT

D gene: TRBD1
clone size: NA
J gene: TRBJ1-5
CDR3 length: 14
V gene: TRBV11-2
CDR3 protein: CASSLDRGGQPQHF
CDR3 DNA: TGTGCCAGCAGCTTAGACAGGGGGGGTCAGCCCCAGCATTTT

D gene: NA
clone size: NA
J gene: TRBJ2-5
CDR3 length: 12
V gene: TRBV30
CDR3 protein: CAKGVLGETQYF
CDR3 DNA: TGTGCCAAGGGTGTTCTCGGAGAGACCCAGTACTTC

D gene: NA
clone size: once
J gene: TRBJ2-2
CDR3 length: 18
V gene: TRBV5-1
CDR3 protein: CASSLGGWFRTGTGELFF
CDR3 DNA: TGCGCCAGCAGCCTGGGGGGATGGTTTCGAACGGGCACCGGGGAGCTGTTTTTT

D gene: TRBD1
clone size: few
J gene: TRBJ2-7
CDR3 length: 15
V gene: TRBV5-1
CDR3 protein: CASSLEDRGSYEQYF
CDR3 DNA: TGCGCCAGCAGCTTGGAGGACAGGGGGAGCTACGAGCAGTACTTC

D gene: TRBD1
clone size: NA
J gene: TRBJ1-5
CDR3 length: 14
V gene: TRBV9
CDR3 protein: CASSKVGQGPPQHF
CDR3 DNA: TGTGCCAGCAGCAAAGTGGGACAGGGCCCGCCCCAGCATTTT

D gene: NA
clone size: NA
J gene: TRBJ2-1
CDR3 length: 13
V gene: TRBV15
CDR3 protein: CATSMPGRNEQFF
CDR3 DNA: TGTGCCACCAGCATGCCGGGGCGGAATGAGCAGTTCTTC

D gene: TRBD1
clone size: once
J gene: TRBJ1-4
CDR3 length: 14
V gene: TRBV6-1
CDR3 protein: CASSQDRGSEKLFF
CDR3 DNA: TGTGCCAGCAGCCAGGACAGGGGTTCTGAAAAACTGTTTTTT

D gene: TRBD1
clone size: NA
J gene: TRBJ2-5
CDR3 length: 16
V gene: TRBV7-6
CDR3 protein: CASSSRRRRQGDDQYF
CDR3 DNA: TGTGCCAGCAGCTCCAGGAGAAGAAGACAGGGCGACGACCAGTACTTC

D gene: TRBD1
clone size: NA
J gene: TRBJ2-2
CDR3 length: 14
V gene: TRBV6-6
CDR3 protein: CASSLGTATGELFF
CDR3 DNA: TGTGCCAGCAGTCTCGGGACAGCCACCGGGGAGCTGTTTTTT

D gene: TRBD2
clone size: NA
J gene: TRBJ2-1
CDR3 length: 17
V gene: TRBV7-9
CDR3 protein: CASSLAQAGGHRNEQFF
CDR3 DNA: TGTGCCAGCAGCTTAGCGCAAGCGGGGGGGCATAGAAATGAGCAGTTCTTC

D gene: TRBD1
clone size: few
J gene: TRBJ1-2
CDR3 length: 15
V gene: TRBV6-1
CDR3 protein: CASSVGQGGINGYTF
CDR3 DNA: TGTGCCAGCAGTGTCGGACAGGGGGGTATTAATGGCTACACCTTC

D gene: TRBD2
clone size: NA
J gene: TRBJ2-3
CDR3 length: 17
V gene: TRBV29-1
CDR3 protein: CSVEDVGRALGADTQYF
CDR3 DNA: TGCAGCGTTGAAGATGTCGGGAGGGCGTTAGGGGCAGATACGCAGTATTTT

D gene: NA
clone size: NA
J gene: TRBJ2-1
CDR3 length: 13
V gene: TRBV29-1
CDR3 protein: CSVVRVGFGEQFF
CDR3 DNA: TGCAGCGTTGTTCGGGTGGGTTTCGGAGAGCAGTTCTTC

D gene: TRBD1
clone size: NA
J gene: TRBJ1-2
CDR3 length: 16
V gene: TRBV5-6
CDR3 protein: CASSLADRQGSNGYTF
CDR3 DNA: TGTGCCAGCAGCTTAGCGGACAGACAGGGTAGCAATGGCTACACCTTC

D gene: NA
clone size: few
J gene: TRBJ1-2
CDR3 length: 15
V gene: TRBV9
CDR3 protein: CASSVGQGTGYGYTF
CDR3 DNA: TGTGCCAGCAGCGTAGGGCAGGGCACGGGTTATGGCTACACCTTC

D gene: TRBD1
clone size: NA
J gene: TRBJ1-1
CDR3 length: 14
V gene: TRBV5-4
CDR3 protein: CASSLPLMGQQTFF
CDR3 DNA: TGTGCCAGCAGCTTGCCTCTTATGGGACAGCAGACTTTCTTT

D gene: TRBD2
clone size: NA
J gene: TRBJ2-2
CDR3 length: 18
V gene: TRBV19
CDR3 protein: CASSWTSGGAWKAGELFF
CDR3 DNA: TGTGCCAGTAGTTGGACTAGCGGGGGGGCCTGGAAGGCCGGGGAGCTGTTTTTT

D gene: NA
clone size: NA
J gene: TRBJ2-2
CDR3 length: 12
V gene: TRBV28
CDR3 protein: CASPGGTGELFF
CDR3 DNA: TGTGCCAGCCCTGGAGGCACCGGGGAGCTGTTTTTT

D gene: NA
clone size: NA
J gene: TRBJ2-7
CDR3 length: 15
V gene: TRBV11-1
CDR3 protein: CASSPLRGSLDEQYF
CDR3 DNA: TGTGCCAGCAGCCCCCTCCGAGGTTCTTTGGACGAGCAGTACTTC

D gene: NA
clone size: NA
J gene: TRBJ1-1
CDR3 length: 15
V gene: TRBV4-3
CDR3 protein: CASSPRSDRAGEAFF
CDR3 DNA: TGCGCCAGCAGCCCACGCAGCGATCGCGCTGGTGAAGCTTTCTTT

D gene: NA
clone size: NA
J gene: TRBJ2-5
CDR3 length: 14
V gene: TRBV27
CDR3 protein: CASSLLGNLETQYF
CDR3 DNA: TGTGCCAGCAGTTTACTAGGGAATCTAGAGACCCAGTACTTC

D gene: NA
clone size: few
J gene: TRBJ2-1
CDR3 length: 16
V gene: TRBV5-6
CDR3 protein: CASSLMLGSSYNEQFF
CDR3 DNA: TGTGCCAGCAGCTTGATGTTGGGGAGCTCCTACAATGAGCAGTTCTTC

D gene: NA
clone size: NA
J gene: TRBJ2-7
CDR3 length: 15
V gene: TRBV6-1
CDR3 protein: CASTPGRGIAYEQYF
CDR3 DNA: TGTGCCAGCACCCCAGGAAGGGGTATCGCCTACGAGCAGTACTTC

D gene: TRBD1
clone size: NA
J gene: TRBJ2-5
CDR3 length: 15
V gene: TRBV5-1
CDR3 protein: CASSFSDRGLETQYF
CDR3 DNA: TGCGCCAGCAGCTTCAGCGACAGGGGGTTAGAGACCCAGTACTTC

D gene: NA
clone size: NA
J gene: TRBJ2-7
CDR3 length: 15
V gene: TRBV5-6
CDR3 protein: CASRGEPDRSYEQYF
CDR3 DNA: TGTGCCAGCAGGGGGGAACCCGACCGCTCCTACGAGCAGTACTTC

D gene: TRBD2
clone size: NA
J gene: TRBJ2-3
CDR3 length: 16
V gene: TRBV2
CDR3 protein: CASRASGVIAADTQYF
CDR3 DNA: TGTGCCAGCCGTGCGAGCGGGGTAATCGCTGCAGATACGCAGTATTTT

D gene: TRBD1
clone size: NA
J gene: TRBJ1-2
CDR3 length: 17
V gene: TRBV15
CDR3 protein: CATSRRTGGFYSYGYTF
CDR3 DNA: TGTGCCACCAGCAGGAGGACAGGGGGCTTTTATAGCTATGGCTACACCTTC

D gene: NA
clone size: NA
J gene: TRBJ1-2
CDR3 length: 14
V gene: TRBV7-2
CDR3 protein: CASSLVGRRDGYTF
CDR3 DNA: TGTGCCAGCAGCTTAGTAGGTCGGAGAGATGGCTACACCTTC

D gene: NA
clone size: NA
J gene: TRBJ1-5
CDR3 length: 12
V gene: TRBV6-6
CDR3 protein: CASRYTNQPQHF
CDR3 DNA: TGTGCCAGCAGGTACACCAATCAGCCCCAGCATTTT

D gene: NA
clone size: NA
J gene: TRBJ2-7
CDR3 length: 16
V gene: TRBV6-4
CDR3 protein: CASSDPDSTSGYEQYF
CDR3 DNA: TGTGCCAGCAGTGACCCCGACAGTACCTCAGGCTACGAGCAGTACTTC

D gene: NA
clone size: NA
J gene: TRBJ1-2
CDR3 length: 13
V gene: TRBV6-6
CDR3 protein: CASRPQGNYGYTF
CDR3 DNA: TGTGCCAGCAGGCCACAGGGAAACTATGGCTACACCTTC

D gene: NA
clone size: once
J gene: TRBJ1-1
CDR3 length: 15
V gene: TRBV11-3
CDR3 protein: CASSLRGTTNTEAFF
CDR3 DNA: TGTGCCAGCAGCTTACGTGGGACAACGAACACTGAAGCTTTCTTT

D gene: NA
clone size: few
J gene: TRBJ1-4
CDR3 length: 14
V gene: TRBV5-1
CDR3 protein: CASSLRTDNEKLFF
CDR3 DNA: TGCGCCAGCAGCTTAAGGACGGACAATGAAAAACTGTTTTTT

D gene: NA
clone size: NA
J gene: TRBJ1-5
CDR3 length: 16
V gene: TRBV5-1
CDR3 protein: CASSLDHPGNGQPQHF
CDR3 DNA: TGCGCCAGCAGCTTGGATCACCCGGGGAACGGTCAGCCCCAGCATTTT

D gene: TRBD1
clone size: NA
J gene: TRBJ1-1
CDR3 length: 13
V gene: TRBV6-5
CDR3 protein: CASTGTAGTEAFF
CDR3 DNA: TGTGCCAGCACTGGGACAGCAGGGACTGAAGCTTTCTTT

D gene: TRBD2
clone size: NA
J gene: TRBJ2-3
CDR3 length: 17
V gene: TRBV4-3
CDR3 protein: CASSQVSGGYSTDTQYF
CDR3 DNA: TGCGCCAGCAGCCAAGTGAGCGGGGGTTACAGCACAGATACGCAGTATTTT

D gene: NA
clone size: NA
J gene: TRBJ2-2
CDR3 length: 14
V gene: TRBV9
CDR3 protein: CASSTLGNTGELFF
CDR3 DNA: TGTGCCAGCAGCACGTTAGGGAACACCGGGGAGCTGTTTTTT

D gene: NA
clone size: NA
J gene: TRBJ1-6
CDR3 length: 15
V gene: TRBV5-8
CDR3 protein: CASGLQDRLNSPLHF
CDR3 DNA: TGTGCCAGCGGGCTTCAGGACCGTCTTAATTCACCCCTCCACTTT

D gene: TRBD2
clone size: NA
J gene: TRBJ2-3
CDR3 length: 17
V gene: TRBV7-3
CDR3 protein: CASSSRLAGDLTDTQYF
CDR3 DNA: TGTGCCAGCAGCTCCCGACTAGCGGGGGACCTCACAGATACGCAGTATTTT

D gene: TRBD1
clone size: NA
J gene: TRBJ2-3
CDR3 length: 15
V gene: TRBV30
CDR3 protein: CAWSVPGTGLDTQYF
CDR3 DNA: TGTGCCTGGAGTGTACCTGGGACAGGGCTAGATACGCAGTATTTT

D gene: NA
clone size: NA
J gene: TRBJ1-1
CDR3 length: 13
V gene: TRBV18
CDR3 protein: CASSPTGNTEAFF
CDR3 DNA: TGTGCCAGCTCACCCACGGGGAACACTGAAGCTTTCTTT

D gene: TRBD1
clone size: NA
J gene: TRBJ1-1
CDR3 length: 15
V gene: TRBV6-1
CDR3 protein: CASSEENRQGTEAFF
CDR3 DNA: TGTGCCAGCAGTGAAGAAAACAGACAGGGCACTGAAGCTTTCTTT

D gene: NA
clone size: NA
J gene: TRBJ1-5
CDR3 length: 16
V gene: TRBV4-3
CDR3 protein: CASSQGGTGRNQPQHF
CDR3 DNA: TGCGCCAGCAGCCAAGGCGGGACTGGGCGCAATCAGCCCCAGCATTTT

D gene: NA
clone size: NA
J gene: TRBJ2-3
CDR3 length: 15
V gene: TRBV7-7
CDR3 protein: CASSTSGASTDTQYF
CDR3 DNA: TGTGCCAGCAGCACTAGTGGGGCGAGCACAGATACGCAGTATTTT

D gene: TRBD1
clone size: NA
J gene: TRBJ2-1
CDR3 length: 15
V gene: TRBV6-5
CDR3 protein: CASSHRGKPYNEQFF
CDR3 DNA: TGTGCCAGCAGCCACAGGGGGAAGCCTTACAATGAGCAGTTCTTC

D gene: NA
clone size: NA
J gene: TRBJ2-2
CDR3 length: 13
V gene: TRBV5-1
CDR3 protein: CASREKRAGELFF
CDR3 DNA: TGCGCCAGCAGAGAGAAGAGGGCCGGGGAGCTGTTTTTT

D gene: NA
clone size: NA
J gene: TRBJ1-4
CDR3 length: 16
V gene: TRBV19
CDR3 protein: CASSINTAATNEKLFF
CDR3 DNA: TGTGCCAGTAGTATTAATACGGCCGCAACTAATGAAAAACTGTTTTTT

D gene: TRBD1
clone size: NA
J gene: TRBJ1-4
CDR3 length: 15
V gene: TRBV19
CDR3 protein: CASSTGQGRDEKLFF
CDR3 DNA: TGTGCCAGTAGTACGGGACAGGGTCGGGATGAAAAACTGTTTTTT

D gene: NA
clone size: NA
J gene: TRBJ1-1
CDR3 length: 15
V gene: TRBV30
CDR3 protein: CAWSVPDRQNTEAFF
CDR3 DNA: TGTGCCTGGAGTGTACCGGACAGACAGAACACTGAAGCTTTCTTT